Each of the 11 T cell receptor beta chains below was sequenced from the same sample in a study of technical replicates of blood from a few donors. Some clones are missing from TCRdb's copy, which holds only in-frame ones; the method was immunoSEQ multiplex PCR. The sample lists about 56,000 clones; about 95% were seen once. The sequenced sample was PBMCs. The receptors derive from a human donor in good health. Some clones in this sample may be carry-over from other donors' samples.

The genes are TRBV7-8 and TRBJ2-1, with 11 positions matching TRBD2. Germline CDR1 is SGHVS and CDR2 is FQNEAQ. The junction had 3 bases not matched to a gene; V was cut back by 1 base and J by 7 bases. There are 15 residues in the CDR3. For the CDR3, the DNA is TGTGCCAGCAGCTTAGTAGCGGGAGGGTTTAATGAGCAGTTCTTC. It yields the protein CASSLVAGGFNEQFF.

The rearrangement links TRBV14 to TRBJ2-6; the match to TRBD1 covers 8 bases. CDR1 SGHDN and CDR2 FVKESK come from the germline V gene. The CDR3 is made up of 18 amino acids. After removal of 3 bases from V and 2 bases from J, the junction contained 9 bases not matched to a gene. As DNA, the CDR3 is TGTGCCAGCAGCCAGTTAAACAGGGGGATCGCTGGGGCCAACGTCCTGACTTTC. Amino acid sequence: CASSQLNRGIAGANVLTF. Full variable domain (rest looked up from reference TRBV14 and TRBJ2-6): EAGVTQFPSHSVIEKGQTVTLRCDPISGHDNLYWYRRVMGKEIKFLLHFVKESKQDESGMPNNRFLAERTGGTYSTLKVQPAELEDSGVYFCASSQLNRGIAGANVLTFGAGSRLTVL.

This chain connects TRBV19 to TRBJ1-1; weak D call: TRBD1 (5 bases). Per germline, CDR1 LNHDA and CDR2 SQIVND (reference sequence). V lost 5 bases and J lost 1, with 11 bases in between. The CDR3 spans 14 residues. As DNA, the CDR3 is TGTGCCAGTAGTTTCGACAGACCGAACACTGAAGCTTTCTTT. Amino acids: CASSFDRPNTEAFF.

The CDR3 DNA follows: TGCGCCAGCAGCCAACCGAGCGGGGGCCTTCCCGGGGAGCTGTTTTTT. Amino acids: CASSQPSGGLPGELFF. This chain connects TRBV4-1 to TRBJ2-2; 8 nucleotides agree with TRBD2. After removal of 2 bases from V and 6 bases from J, the junction contained 8 bases not matched to a gene. The CDR3 loop spans 16 amino acids. Per the germline V gene, CDR1 is MGHRA and CDR2 is YSYEKL.

This chain uses TRBV18 with TRBJ2-2; D is ambiguous. The CDR3 has 13 amino acids. Germline-derived CDR1 and CDR2 are KGHSH and LQKENI. Trimming took off 1 base at V and 3 bases at J, with 3 bases between the two ends. This CDR3 reads CASSPLDTGELFF. The DNA of the CDR3 is TGTGCCAGCTCACCACTAGACACCGGGGAGCTGTTTTTT. Combining the CDR3 with reference TRBV18 and TRBJ2-2 gives the whole variable domain NAGVMQNPRHLVRRRGQEARLRCSPMKGHSHVYWYRQLPEEGLKFMVYLQKENIIDESGMPKERFSAEFPKEGPSILRIQQVVRGDSAAYFCASSPLDTGELFFGEGSRLTVL.

The chain couples TRBV9 to TRBJ2-7, with 7 nucleotides matching TRBD1. The CDR3 covers 15 residues. From germline, CDR1 is SGDLS and CDR2 YYNGEE. After removal of 3 bases from V and 7 bases from J, the junction contained 13 bases not matched to a gene. DNA of the CDR3: TGTGCCAGCAGCGCTCTACCGGGACAGAAAGTAGAGCAGTACTTC. It yields the protein CASSALPGQKVEQYF.

The chain uses TRBV11-1 and TRBJ2-5; no clear D. Germline-derived CDR1 and CDR2 are SGHAT and FQDESV (reference sequence). This CDR3 has 12 residues. The V gene lost 3 bases and the J gene lost 5 bases, with 7 bases spanning the gap. CDR3 nucleotides: TGTGCCAGCAGCTTTTTGGAGGAGACCCAGTACTTC. It specifies CASSFLEETQYF.

The chain has TRBV7-3 and TRBJ2-5, with 10 bases that match TRBD1. With V trimmed by 5 bases and J by 5 bases, 5 bases remained unmatched. The germline V gene encodes CDR1 SGHTA and CDR2 FQGTGA. There are 14 residues in the CDR3. In DNA form, the CDR3 reads TGTGCCAGCAGCCTGACAGGGGGCGCGGAGACCCAGTACTTC. Its translation: CASSLTGGAETQYF.

J is TRBJ1-1 and V is TRBV15; D is uncertain. The CDR3 has 14 amino acids. Per germline, CDR1 LNHNV and CDR2 YYDKDF (reference sequence). Trimming left V 0 bases short and J 4 bases short, with 9 bases between. The CDR3 loop reads CATSRDLVATEAFF. CDR3 sequence (DNA): TGTGCCACCAGCAGAGATCTCGTGGCCACTGAAGCTTTCTTT.

This rearrangement joins TRBV2 to TRBJ1-1, with D perhaps matching TRBD1 (5 bases). The CDR3 contains 13 residues. CDR1 and CDR2 (germline): SNHLY, FYNNEI. V was shortened by 5 bases and J by 2 bases, with 9 bases between the two germline ends. The CDR3 DNA reads TGTGCCAGCAGTAGGACACCTAACACTGAAGCTTTCTTT. Protein: CASSRTPNTEAFF.

The V and J genes are TRBV7-9 and TRBJ2-7; D unclear. With 5 bases removed from V and 5 bases from J, the gap between germline ends came to 22 bases. This CDR3 is 16 amino acids long. CDR1 SEHNR and CDR2 FQNEAQ come from the germline V gene (reference sequence). In nucleotides, the CDR3 is TGTGCCAGCAGCGCGTCGGAGTTCAATGAGGAGAACGAGCAGTACTTC. Its protein is CASSASEFNEENEQYF.